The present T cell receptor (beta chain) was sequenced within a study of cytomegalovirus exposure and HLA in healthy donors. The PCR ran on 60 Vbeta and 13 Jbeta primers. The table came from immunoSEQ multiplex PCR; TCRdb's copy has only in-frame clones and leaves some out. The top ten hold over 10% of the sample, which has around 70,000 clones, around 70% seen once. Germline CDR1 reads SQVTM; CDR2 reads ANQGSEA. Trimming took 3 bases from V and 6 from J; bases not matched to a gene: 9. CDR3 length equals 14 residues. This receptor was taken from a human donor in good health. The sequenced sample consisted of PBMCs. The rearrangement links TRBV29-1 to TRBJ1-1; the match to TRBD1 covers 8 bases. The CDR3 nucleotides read TGCAGCGTTGACCCCGGACAGGGAGCCGCTGAAGCTTTCTTT. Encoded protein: CSVDPGQGAAEAFF.